Following are 8 T cell receptor beta chains from one sample sequenced in a study of shared clonotypes between healthy human individuals. Libraries were prepared by immunoSEQ multiplex PCR; TCRdb keeps only in-frame clonotypes and omits some of them. Here the sample spans 950,000 to 1,100,000 clones, around 74% being singletons. The sequenced sample was memory CD4+ T cells sorted from blood. Indicated subset: CD45RA-negative fraction. These receptors came from a man younger than 30 in good health.

The V gene is TRBV6-4, the J gene TRBJ1-2; tentatively, D is TRBD1 (5 bases). The germline CDR1 and CDR2 sequences are MRHNA and SNTAGT. Trimming took 3 bases from V and 4 from J, leaving 12 bases between them. CDR3 length: 14 residues. The CDR3: CASSENLGGYGYTF. CDR3 nucleotides: TGTGCCAGCAGTGAAAATCTTGGGGGCTATGGCTACACCTTC.

The chain is built from TRBV5-6 and TRBJ2-2, with TRBD2 matching over 13 bases. Germline values: CDR1 SGHDT, CDR2 YYEEEE. The CDR3 totals 17 residues. The J segment lost 5 bases and the V segment lost 3 bases, leaving 7 bases of the junction unmatched. CDR3 region: CASSSTSGGPGTGELFF. The CDR3 coding sequence is TGTGCCAGCAGCTCGACTAGCGGGGGGCCGGGAACCGGGGAGCTGTTTTTT. The full variable domain, completed using reference TRBV5-6 and TRBJ2-2, is DAGVTQSPTHLIKTRGQQVTLRCSPKSGHDTVSWYQQALGQGPQFIFQYYEEEERQRGNFPDRFSGHQFPNYSSELNVNALLLGDSALYLCASSSTSGGPGTGELFFGEGSRLTVL.

The J gene is TRBJ2-3, the V gene TRBV5-1; D is possibly TRBD2 (5 bases). Looked up from germline, CDR1 is SGHRS and CDR2 is YFSETQ. The length of the CDR3 is 14 residues. V was clipped by 0 bases and J by 6 bases, with 11 bases between them. CDR3 nucleotide sequence: TGCGCCAGCAGCTTGGCAGCTAGCTTTGATACGCAGTATTTT. Translated, it gives CASSLAASFDTQYF. Filled out from reference TRBV5-1 and TRBJ2-3, the complete variable domain reads KAGVTQTPRYLIKTRGQQVTLSCSPISGHRSVSWYQQTPGQGLQFLFEYFSETQRNKGNFPGRFSGRQFSNSRSEMNVSTLELGDSALYLCASSLAASFDTQYFGPGTRLTVL.

Concerning this clone itself: The sample has other DNA sequences that encode this CDR3 too. The genes are TRBV15 and TRBJ2-3, with D unresolved. The CDR3 is 13 residues long. Trimming removed 4 bases from V and 1 base from J, with 6 bases in between. Germline V gene sequence: CDR1 LNHNV, CDR2 YYDKDF (reference sequence). For the CDR3, the DNA is TGTGCCACCAGCATGACGGGCACAGATACGCAGTATTTT. This translates into CATSMTGTDTQYF.

This chain joins TRBV2 and TRBJ2-6, with D perhaps given as TRBD1 or TRBD2 (6 bases each). The CDR3 totals 16 residues. V was clipped by 6 bases and J by 0 bases, with 12 bases between them. Germline CDR1 reads SNHLY; CDR2 reads FYNNEI. Here the CDR3 reads CASRRTAGSGANVLTF. The CDR3 nucleotides read TGTGCCAGCAGGCGGACAGCGGGCTCTGGGGCCAACGTCCTGACTTTC.

The rearrangement uses TRBV2 and TRBJ1-2; D is unresolved. V lost 3 bases and J lost 3, with 8 bases in between. Germline CDR1 is SNHLY and CDR2 is FYNNEI. The CDR3 is 13 amino acids. As DNA, the CDR3 is TGTGCCAGCAGTGAGGCGGGGTACTATGGCTACACCTTC. This codes for CASSEAGYYGYTF.

The chain carries TRBV5-1 and TRBJ2-5; either TRBD1 or TRBD2 may fit D (5 bases each). The CDR3 loop spans 15 amino acids. V lost 3 bases and J lost 2, with 14 bases in between. Germline V CDR1 and CDR2: SGHRS, YFSETQ. For the CDR3, the DNA is TGCGCCAGCAGCTCCGGATATGGGGGACAAGAGACCCAGTACTTC. It encodes CASSSGYGGQETQYF.

This chain uses TRBV19 with TRBJ2-3, with TRBD2 matching over 10 bases. With V trimmed by 9 bases and J by 0 bases, 9 bases remained unmatched. The CDR3 extends over 16 amino acids. Germline lookup yields CDR1 LNHDA and CDR2 SQIVND (reference sequence). For the CDR3, the DNA is TGTGCCAGCACTAGCGGGACAAAAGGGAGCACAGATACGCAGTATTTT. This codes for CASTSGTKGSTDTQYF.